The clone carrying this T cell receptor (beta chain) was recorded at least ten times. Its target is not known. Researchers tagged individual cDNA molecules with unique molecular identifiers. TCRdb reprocessed the 5' RACE reads with MiXCR, giving one entry per CDR3 protein. The sample yields 55,000 to 80,000 distinct CDR3 sequences, roughly 12% seen once. This sample was included in a study of early T cells in non-severe SARS-CoV-2 infection. Overall study results and limits: CD4 and private specificities were missed by VDJdb matching, which favored anti-spike CD8 responses.

Sequencing was done on a sample of whole blood. This receptor was identified in an adult who was a healthcare worker with PCR-confirmed SARS-CoV-2 infection or an uninfected control (not recorded which).

The CDR3 protein is CASSLGARGYGYTF. The CDR3 nucleotides read TGTGCCAGCAGTTTAGGAGCGAGGGGCTATGGCTACACCTTC. This sequence joins TRBV12-3 or TRBV12-4 and TRBJ1-2; perhaps TRBD1 as D (5 bases). This CDR3 is 14 amino acids long. V was trimmed by 1 base and J by 4 bases, leaving 10 bases between them.